A single sample is the source of the 8 T cell receptor beta chains below, sequenced in a study of neurological immune-mediated disorders. TCRdb re-analysed the 5' RACE reads in MiXCR, keeping a single row per CDR3 protein. This table has about 32,000 distinct CDR3 sequences, roughly 3.8% appearing once. Specimen: PBMCs. These receptors all come from a young man with multiple sclerosis.

This clonotype was seen more than once but under ten times. This could be a read error, since a much larger clone is one nucleotide away. The V gene is TRBV10-3, the J gene TRBJ1-1; D remains unclear. This CDR3 spans 14 amino acids. Germline assignment: CDR1 ENHRY and CDR2 SYGVKD. V lost 4 bases and J lost 6, with 15 bases in between. In nucleotides, the CDR3 is TGTGCCATCAGTGGTACGAAGGGTAGGCCTGAAGCTTTCTTT. As protein: CAISGTKGRPEAFF.

In this sample, this clonotype turned up many times. The chain recombines TRBV24-1 with TRBJ1-2; the match to TRBD1 covers 7 bases. There are 15 residues in the CDR3. Per the germline V gene, CDR1 is KGHDR and CDR2 is SFDVKD. J lost 5 bases, V lost 3 bases, and 8 bases had no gene match. CDR3: CATSDPNRGWYGYTF. Here the CDR3 DNA reads TGTGCCACCAGTGATCCGAACAGGGGATGGTATGGCTACACCTTC.

There are many counts of this clonotype. The rearrangement uses TRBV20-1 and TRBJ2-1; D is perhaps TRBD2 (6 bases). Germline V gene data show CDR1 as DFQATT and CDR2 as SNEGSKA (reference sequence). The length of the CDR3 is 14 residues. Trimming cost V 1 base and J 5 bases, with 12 bases left between them. Here the CDR3 reads CSARGPGLHNEQFF. In DNA, the CDR3 is TGCAGTGCTAGAGGTCCGGGACTCCACAATGAGCAGTTCTTC.

This clonotype was found a few times. Since the CDR3 does not end with the conserved phenylalanine or tryptophan, this likely comes from a read error. V and J are TRBV12-3 or TRBV12-4 and TRBJ1-1; TRBD1 is a possible D gene (6 bases). V lost 0 bases and J lost 11, with 10 bases in between. The CDR3 is 12 amino acids. The CDR3 DNA follows: TGTGCCAGCAGTTTAGCGCGCCAGGGGGCTTTCTCT. The encoded protein is CASSLARQGAFS.

This clonotype was observed at least ten times. The V gene is TRBV18, the J gene TRBJ2-3; 8 bases map to TRBD1. V lost 2 bases and J lost 5; bases outside the gene matches: 9. Germline V gene sequence: CDR1 KGHSH, CDR2 LQKENI. The CDR3 is 16 residues long. The CDR3: CASSPWRQGAKDTQYF. In DNA, the CDR3 is TGTGCCAGCTCACCATGGCGTCAGGGGGCTAAAGATACGCAGTATTTT. Drawing the rest from reference TRBV18 and TRBJ2-3, the complete variable domain is NAGVMQNPRHLVRRRGQEARLRCSPMKGHSHVYWYRQLPEEGLKFMVYLQKENIIDESGMPKERFSAEFPKEGPSILRIQQVVRGDSAAYFCASSPWRQGAKDTQYFGPGTRLTVL.

This clonotype occurred many times. The genes are TRBV20-1 and TRBJ1-1; maybe TRBD1 (6 bases). Trimming left V 8 bases short and J 0 bases short, with 13 bases between. Per the germline V gene, CDR1 is DFQATT and CDR2 is SNEGSKA (reference sequence). The CDR3 runs 13 residues. The CDR3 bases are TGCAGTACAGCGGGACACCTGAACACTGAAGCTTTCTTT. Translating gives CSTAGHLNTEAFF.

This clonotype was counted at least ten times. This sequence joins TRBV27 and TRBJ1-1; 7 bases fit TRBD1. The CDR3 contains 15 residues. CDR1 is MNHEY and CDR2 is SMNVEV in the germline V gene (reference sequence). V shed 5 bases, J shed 1 base, and the junction held 7 bases outside the gene matches. The CDR3 nucleotides read TGTGCCAGCAGTCCAAGGGACAGCAAGAACACTGAAGCTTTCTTT. Its translation: CASSPRDSKNTEAFF.

There are a few counts of this clonotype. The chain joins TRBV7-8 to TRBJ2-2; D is undetermined. CDR1 and CDR2 from the germline V gene are SGHVS and FQNEAQ. V was clipped by 6 bases and J by 1 base, with 6 bases between them. The CDR3 totals 13 residues. The CDR3 protein is CASSPVNTGELFF. CDR3 nucleotide sequence: TGTGCCAGCAGTCCAGTGAACACCGGGGAGCTGTTTTTT.